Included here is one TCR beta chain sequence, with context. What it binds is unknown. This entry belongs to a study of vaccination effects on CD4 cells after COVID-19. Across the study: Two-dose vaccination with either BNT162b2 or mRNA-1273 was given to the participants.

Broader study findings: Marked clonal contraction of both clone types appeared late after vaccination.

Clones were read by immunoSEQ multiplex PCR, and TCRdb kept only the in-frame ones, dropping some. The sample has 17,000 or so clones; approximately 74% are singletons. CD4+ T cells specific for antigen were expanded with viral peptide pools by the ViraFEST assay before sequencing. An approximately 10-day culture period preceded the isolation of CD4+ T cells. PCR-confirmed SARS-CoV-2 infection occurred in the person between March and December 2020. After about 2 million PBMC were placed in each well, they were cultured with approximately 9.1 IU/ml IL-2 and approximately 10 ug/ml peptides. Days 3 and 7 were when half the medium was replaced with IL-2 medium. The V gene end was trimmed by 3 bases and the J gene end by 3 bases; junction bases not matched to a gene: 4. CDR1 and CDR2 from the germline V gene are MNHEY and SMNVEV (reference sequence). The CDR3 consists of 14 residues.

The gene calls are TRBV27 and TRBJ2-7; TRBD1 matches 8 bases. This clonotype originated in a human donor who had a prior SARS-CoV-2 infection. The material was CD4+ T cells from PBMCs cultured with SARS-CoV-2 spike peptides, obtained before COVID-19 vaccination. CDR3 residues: CASSFSRGHYEQYF. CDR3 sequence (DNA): TGTGCCAGCAGTTTTTCCAGGGGGCACTACGAGCAGTACTTC.